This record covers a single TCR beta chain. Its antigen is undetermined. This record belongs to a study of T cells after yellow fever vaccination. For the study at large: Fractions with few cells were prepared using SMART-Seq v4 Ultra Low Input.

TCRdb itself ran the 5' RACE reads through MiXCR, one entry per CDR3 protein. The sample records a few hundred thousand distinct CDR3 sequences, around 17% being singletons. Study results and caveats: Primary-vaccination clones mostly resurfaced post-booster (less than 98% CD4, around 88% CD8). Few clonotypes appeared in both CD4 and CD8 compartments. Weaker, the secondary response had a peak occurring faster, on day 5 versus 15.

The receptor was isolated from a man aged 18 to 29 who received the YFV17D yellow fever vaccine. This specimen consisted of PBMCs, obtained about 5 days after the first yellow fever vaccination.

The CDR3 loop reads CASSVGDINYGYTF. The CDR3 DNA reads as TGTGCCAGCAGCGTAGGAGACATCAACTATGGCTACACCTTC. J is TRBJ1-2 and V is TRBV9; D is unclear. The CDR3 length is 14 residues. Germline CDR1 SGDLS, CDR2 YYNGEE. Trimming pared 0 bases from V and 2 bases from J, leaving 8 bases between.